This T cell receptor (beta chain) was observed in a study of tissue T cells after allogeneic stem cell transplantation. TCRdb keeps only in-frame clones here, not all; method: immunoSEQ multiplex PCR. The sample includes roughly 5,000 clones, 46% of them seen just once. This clone is medium-sized (0.01 to 0.1%) by share. Each gene name is a mouse one. The read is 1 residue too short to cover the CDR3 end, so that end is filled in from the germline J gene. Indicated time point: mouse harvest day 7 after allogeneic transplant. Mouse grafts combined 10^7 T-cell-depleted bone marrow cells with 10^6 splenic CD5+ T cells. Tissues came from B6→BALB/c major-mismatch GVHD mice at day 7 or 14. CDR3 size: 15 residues. The J segment lost 0 bases and the V segment lost 3 bases, leaving 1 base of the junction unmatched. Germline values: CDR1 KGHPV, CDR2 FQNQEV (reference sequence).

This TCR was sampled from a female BALB/c mouse given C57BL/6 T cells with graft-versus-host disease after an allogeneic hematopoietic cell transplant. V usage is TRBV26 and J usage is TRBJ1-4; 7 bases fit TRBD1. Sequences were obtained from skin. CDR3 sequence reads: CASSLGTVSNERLFF. CDR3 bases read: TGTGCCAGCAGTCTCGGGACAGTTTCCAACGAAAGATTATTT.